The 3 T cell receptor beta chains in this list originate from one sample, sequenced in a study of T cell clonotyping in hematopoietic cell transplantation. Sequencing used immunoSEQ multiplex PCR; TCRdb keeps in-frame clones, though not all of them. The table lists approximately 25,000 clones, around 80% of them singletons. Time point in this sample: recipient sample about 28 days before transplant, after cytoreduction. This specimen consisted of peripheral blood mononuclear cells, obtained before stem cell transplant. The receptors were sampled from a woman aged 55-69 years with acute myeloid leukemia. Some clones in this sample may be carry-over from other donors' samples.

The rearrangement links TRBV18 to TRBJ2-2; no firm D call. This CDR3 is 14 amino acids long. Trimming shortened V by 3 bases and J by 4 bases, and 9 bases separated the two germline ends. Per the germline V gene, CDR1 is KGHSH and CDR2 is LQKENI. Here the CDR3 DNA reads TGTGCCAGCTCACCCCCCAGTTCCACCGGGGAGCTGTTTTTT. It translates to CASSPPSSTGELFF.

V gene TRBV11-2 combines with J gene TRBJ1-4; 9 bases line up with TRBD1. This CDR3 is built from 15 residues. V gave up 5 bases and J gave up 8 bases; unmatched junction bases: 9. Germline CDR1 reads SGHAT; CDR2 reads FQNNGV. The CDR3 region has the DNA TGTGCCAGCAGCCTCCGACAGGGGGTTTACGAAAAACTGTTTTTT. Protein: CASSLRQGVYEKLFF.

The chain joins TRBV7-2 to TRBJ1-1; D remains unclear. The CDR3 spans 14 residues. Germline V gene sequence: CDR1 SGHTA, CDR2 FQGNSA. V gave up 5 bases and J gave up 0 bases, with 10 bases separating them. The CDR3 is CASSPAWVNTEAFF. In nucleotides, the CDR3 is TGTGCCAGCAGCCCGGCATGGGTGAACACTGAAGCTTTCTTT. Combining the CDR3 with reference TRBV7-2 and TRBJ1-1 gives the whole variable domain GAGVSQSPSNKVTEKGKDVELRCDPISGHTALYWYRQSLGQGLEFLIYFQGNSAPDKSGLPSDRFSAERTGGSVSTLTIQRTQQEDSAVYLCASSPAWVNTEAFFGQGTRLTVV.